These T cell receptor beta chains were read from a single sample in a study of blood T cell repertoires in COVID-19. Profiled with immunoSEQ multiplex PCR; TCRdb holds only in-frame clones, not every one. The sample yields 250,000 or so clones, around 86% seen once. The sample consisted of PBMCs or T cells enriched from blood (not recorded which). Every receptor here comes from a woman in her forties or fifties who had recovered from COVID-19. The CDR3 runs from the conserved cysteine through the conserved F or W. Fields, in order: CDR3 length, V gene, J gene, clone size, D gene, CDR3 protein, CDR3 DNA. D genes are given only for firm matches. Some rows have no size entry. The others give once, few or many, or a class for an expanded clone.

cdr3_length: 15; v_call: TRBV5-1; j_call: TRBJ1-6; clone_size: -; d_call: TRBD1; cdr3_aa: CASSAGQGLLTPLHF; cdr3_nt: TGCGCCAGCAGCGCGGGACAGGGCCTTCTTACACCCCTCCACTTT
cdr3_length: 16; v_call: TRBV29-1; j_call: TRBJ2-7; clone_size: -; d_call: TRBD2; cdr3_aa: CSVEGTSMDSGYEQYF; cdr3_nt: TGCAGCGTTGAAGGGACTAGCATGGATAGCGGCTACGAGCAGTACTTC
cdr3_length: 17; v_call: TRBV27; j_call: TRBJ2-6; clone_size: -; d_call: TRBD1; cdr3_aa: CASSLGTGEAGANVLTF; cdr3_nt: TGTGCCAGCAGTTTAGGGACAGGGGAAGCTGGGGCCAACGTCCTGACTTTC
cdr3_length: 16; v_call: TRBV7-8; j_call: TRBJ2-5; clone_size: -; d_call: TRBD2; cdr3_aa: CASSQPSGRTGETQYF; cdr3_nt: TGTGCCAGCAGCCAGCCTAGCGGGAGGACGGGGGAGACCCAGTACTTC
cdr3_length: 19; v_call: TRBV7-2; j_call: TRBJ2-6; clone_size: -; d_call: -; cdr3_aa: CASSLVSLLRSGGANVLTF; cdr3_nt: TGTGCCAGCAGCTTAGTATCCCTGCTACGGTCGGGTGGGGCCAACGTCCTGACTTTC
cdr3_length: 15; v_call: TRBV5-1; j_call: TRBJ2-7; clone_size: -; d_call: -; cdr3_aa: CASSLALGMVYEQYF; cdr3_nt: TGCGCCAGCAGCTTGGCCCTAGGAATGGTCTACGAGCAGTACTTC
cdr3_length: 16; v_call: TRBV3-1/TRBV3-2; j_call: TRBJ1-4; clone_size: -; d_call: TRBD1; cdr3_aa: CASSPGQGAVGEKLFF; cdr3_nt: TGTGCCAGCAGCCCGGGACAGGGGGCAGTTGGTGAAAAACTGTTTTTT
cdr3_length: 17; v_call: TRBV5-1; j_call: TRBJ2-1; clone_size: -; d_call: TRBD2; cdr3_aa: CASSFLIGGRTYNEQFF; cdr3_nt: TGCGCCAGCAGCTTCCTTATAGGCGGGAGAACCTACAATGAGCAGTTCTTC
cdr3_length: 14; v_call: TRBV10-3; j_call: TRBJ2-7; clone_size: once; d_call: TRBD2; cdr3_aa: CAISELASGREQYF; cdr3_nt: TGTGCCATCAGTGAATTGGCTAGCGGGAGGGAGCAGTACTTC
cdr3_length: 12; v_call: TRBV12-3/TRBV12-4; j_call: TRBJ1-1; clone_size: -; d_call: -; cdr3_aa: CASSFEWPEAFF; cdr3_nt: TGTGCCAGCAGTTTTGAATGGCCTGAAGCTTTCTTT
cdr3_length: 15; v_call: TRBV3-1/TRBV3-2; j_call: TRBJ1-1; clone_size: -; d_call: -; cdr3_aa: CASSQDQVGGTEAFF; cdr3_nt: TGTGCCAGCAGCCAAGATCAGGTTGGTGGCACTGAAGCTTTCTTT
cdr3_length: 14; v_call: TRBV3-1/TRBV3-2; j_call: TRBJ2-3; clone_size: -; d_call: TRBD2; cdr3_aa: CASSPGTNTDTQYF; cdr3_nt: TGTGCCAGCAGCCCCGGGACTAACACAGATACGCAGTATTTT
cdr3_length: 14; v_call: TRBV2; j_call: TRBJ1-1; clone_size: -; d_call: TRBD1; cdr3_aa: CASRGDRGKWEAFF; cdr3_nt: TGTGCCAGCAGGGGGGACAGGGGGAAGTGGGAAGCTTTCTTT
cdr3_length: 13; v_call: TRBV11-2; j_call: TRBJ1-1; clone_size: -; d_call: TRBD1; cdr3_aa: CASSLLQGAEAFF; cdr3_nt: TGTGCCAGCAGCTTATTACAGGGGGCTGAAGCTTTCTTT
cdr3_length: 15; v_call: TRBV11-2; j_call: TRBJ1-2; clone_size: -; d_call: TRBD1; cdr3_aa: CASSLPGTASYGYTF; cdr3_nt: TGTGCCAGCAGCCTTCCCGGGACAGCTTCCTATGGCTACACCTTC
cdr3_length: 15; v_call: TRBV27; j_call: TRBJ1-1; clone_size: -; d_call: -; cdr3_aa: CASSSSTVMNTEAFF; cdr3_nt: TGTGCCAGCAGTTCCTCGACAGTAATGAACACTGAAGCTTTCTTT